Following are 14 T cell receptor beta chains from one sample sequenced in a study of blood T cell repertoires in COVID-19 (dated by TCRdb to the early 2020s). Libraries were prepared through the immunoSEQ multiplex PCR assay. TCRdb carries this immuneACCESS record with in-frame sequences only. Its versions omit some clonotypes, under half of them owing to an unresolved V gene in the studies checked, with the rest unexplained. The sample includes about 140,000 clones, with 88% observed a single time. The ten biggest clones cover about 2.5% of the sample. The sample was peripheral blood. The receptors come from a human donor with COVID-19, enrolled during active disease. The donor label of this sample is uncertain.

The rearrangement uses TRBV11-2 and TRBJ1-4; the D gene is possibly TRBD1 (5 bases). V was pared by 6 bases and J by 8 bases, with 10 bases between. Germline assignment: CDR1 SGHAT and CDR2 FQNNGV. This CDR3 comprises 12 residues. The chain's CDR3 is CASRGREEKLFF. As DNA, the CDR3 is TGTGCCAGCAGGGGGCGGGAGGAAAAACTGTTTTTT.

This chain connects TRBV7-2 to TRBJ2-2; tentative D call: TRBD2 (5 bases). The CDR3 is made up of 14 amino acids. Trimming took off 1 base at V and 4 bases at J, with 7 bases between the two ends. The V gene's germline CDR1 is SGHTA and CDR2 FQGNSA. CDR3: CASSLVAGTGELFF. The CDR3 DNA sequence: TGTGCCAGCAGCTTAGTTGCGGGCACCGGGGAGCTGTTTTTT.

This sequence joins TRBV7-3 and TRBJ2-1; D possibly corresponds to TRBD1 (6 bases). This CDR3 contains 14 residues. Germline-derived CDR1 and CDR2 are SGHTA and FQGTGA. The ends were cut back, 8 bases at V and 2 bases at J, with 13 bases in the middle. The CDR3 region has the DNA TGTGCCAGCGGTAAAGAGGGGGCCTACAATGAGCAGTTCTTC. Its translation: CASGKEGAYNEQFF.

The rearrangement links TRBV28 to TRBJ2-7, with 7 bases matching TRBD1. The CDR3 runs 15 residues. V shed 2 bases and J 6 bases; nucleotides not matched to a gene: 10. Per the germline V gene, CDR1 is MDHEN and CDR2 is SYDVKM. Here the CDR3 DNA reads TGTGCCAGCAGTTTAGCTGGGACAGCCCTCTCCGAGCAGTACTTC. Translating gives CASSLAGTALSEQYF.

The chain has TRBV19 and TRBJ1-1; D not resolved. The germline gives CDR1 LNHDA, CDR2 SQIVND (reference sequence). Trimming took off 3 bases at V and 0 bases at J, with 11 bases between the two ends. This CDR3 is built from 15 residues. CDR3 DNA sequence: TGTGCCAGTAGTATCCGAGGAAACATGAACACTGAAGCTTTCTTT. Amino acids: CASSIRGNMNTEAFF.

This clone was seen only once. Other DNA sequences in this sample translate to the same CDR3. The chain has TRBV7-9 and TRBJ2-7; 7 nucleotides align to TRBD1. V dropped 5 bases and J dropped 3; count of bases not matched to a gene: 4. The length of the CDR3 is 13 residues. CDR1 and CDR2 (germline): SEHNR, FQNEAQ (reference sequence). The CDR3 bases are TGTGCCAGCAGCACCAGGGACAGCTACGAGCAGTACTTC. Translating gives CASSTRDSYEQYF.

The chain recombines TRBV7-2 with TRBJ2-5, with TRBD1 as a possible D gene (5 bases). The V and J ends lost 2 bases and 5 bases respectively, with 15 bases between them. This CDR3 comprises 15 residues. Germline V gives CDR1 SGHTA, CDR2 FQGNSA. The DNA for the CDR3 is TGTGCCAGCAGCTTAAGTGGGGCGGCCCACGAGACCCAGTACTTC. The encoded protein is CASSLSGAAHETQYF.

This clone has just a few counts. The V call is TRBV3-1 (or the pseudogene TRBV3-2), the J call TRBJ1-4; D ambiguous. V shed 6 bases and J shed 7 bases, with 6 bases lying between them. The CDR3 extends over 11 amino acids. CDR1 is LGHDT and CDR2 is YNNKEL in the germline V gene (reference sequence). The CDR3, as DNA: TGTGCCAGCAGGAACACTGAAAAACTGTTTTTT. It encodes CASRNTEKLFF.

V is TRBV18 and J is TRBJ1-2; TRBD1 matches 7 bases. The germline V gene has CDR1 KGHSH and CDR2 LQKENI. The V gene end was trimmed by 2 bases and the J gene end by 3 bases; junction bases not matched to a gene: 6. CDR3 length: 15 amino acids. The CDR3 here is CASSPSTGEDYGYTF. The CDR3 bases are TGTGCCAGCTCACCAAGTACAGGGGAAGACTATGGCTACACCTTC.

A few counts support this clone. This chain links TRBV11-2 with TRBJ1-1; no clear D. The V gene's germline CDR1 is SGHAT and CDR2 FQNNGV. V was pared by 4 bases and J by 2 bases, with 8 bases between. The CDR3 runs to 13 residues. Here the CDR3 DNA reads TGTGCCAGCAGCTCGCGGGTAAACACTGAAGCTTTCTTT. Residues: CASSSRVNTEAFF.

The J gene is TRBJ1-1, the V gene TRBV10-3; 7 positions agree with TRBD1. Germline CDR1 ENHRY, CDR2 SYGVKD. The CDR3 is made up of 14 amino acids. Trimming removed 3 bases from V and 6 bases from J; junction bases left unmatched: 7. The chain's CDR3 is CAISDRTGGAEAFF. CDR3 DNA: TGTGCCATCAGTGATCGGACAGGCGGGGCTGAAGCTTTCTTT.

The chain employs TRBV11-2 and TRBJ1-2; 7 bases are shared with TRBD1. CDR1 is SGHAT and CDR2 is FQNNGV in the germline V gene. There are 19 residues in the CDR3. The junction had 18 bases not matched to a gene; V was cut back by 5 bases and J by 0 bases. In DNA, the CDR3 is TGTGCCAGCAGCCCGAAAGAAGGGGGCGCCCCTAGGTCTAACTATGGCTACACCTTC. The encoded protein is CASSPKEGGAPRSNYGYTF.

This chain connects TRBV5-4 to TRBJ2-2; TRBD2 matches at 9 bases. Germline V gene lookup returns CDR1 SGHNT and CDR2 YYREEE (reference sequence). The CDR3 runs 16 residues. Germline trimming cut 0 bases from V and 1 base from J; bases unmatched to any gene: 1. The CDR3 sequence: CASSLGLAVNTGELFF. CDR3 nucleotide sequence: TGTGCCAGCAGCTTGGGACTAGCGGTGAACACCGGGGAGCTGTTTTTT.

This chain uses TRBV29-1 with TRBJ2-5, with D perhaps TRBD2 (6 bases). V was clipped by 7 bases and J by 5 bases, with 8 bases between them. Germline V gene lookup returns CDR1 SQVTM and CDR2 ANQGSEA. The CDR3 consists of 10 residues. This chain's CDR3 is CSASGETQYF. The CDR3, as DNA: TGCAGCGCCAGCGGGGAGACCCAGTACTTC.